The 4 T cell receptor beta chains reported below all come from one sample, sequenced in a study of blood T cell repertoires in COVID-19. The table came from immunoSEQ multiplex PCR; TCRdb's copy has only in-frame clones and leaves some out. The table records under 300,000 clones, approximately 89% of them present only once. The specimen sequenced was PBMCs or T cells enriched from blood (not recorded which). These receptors came from a woman between 35 and 50 years old who had been exposed to COVID-19.

The table lists this clone with many counts. This chain connects TRBV27 to TRBJ1-1; D might be TRBD1 (5 bases). The germline V gene encodes CDR1 MNHEY and CDR2 SMNVEV (reference sequence). CDR3 length: 14 residues. Trimming pared 0 bases from V and 7 bases from J, leaving 12 bases between. This chain's CDR3 is CASSLSRMGLEAFF. The DNA for the CDR3 is TGTGCCAGCAGTTTATCCCGTATGGGACTTGAAGCTTTCTTT.

The chain joins TRBV11-2 to TRBJ2-1, with D possibly being TRBD1 (5 bases). The CDR3 loop spans 12 amino acids. The V gene lost 3 bases and the J gene lost 7 bases, with 7 bases spanning the gap. The V gene's germline CDR1 is SGHAT and CDR2 FQNNGV. This CDR3 reads CASSLTENEQFF. The DNA for the CDR3 is TGTGCCAGCAGCTTGACAGAAAATGAGCAGTTCTTC.

V is TRBV5-6 and J is TRBJ2-1; possible D gene TRBD1, 5 bases. The V and J ends lost 0 bases and 5 bases respectively, with 12 bases between them. Looked up from germline, CDR1 is SGHDT and CDR2 is YYEEEE. The CDR3 extends over 15 amino acids. The CDR3 DNA reads as TGTGCCAGCAGCTTGGTGGGGCTCTTGCACAATGAGCAGTTCTTC. This codes for CASSLVGLLHNEQFF. The full variable domain, rest sourced from reference TRBV5-6 and TRBJ2-1, is DAGVTQSPTHLIKTRGQQVTLRCSPKSGHDTVSWYQQALGQGPQFIFQYYEEEERQRGNFPDRFSGHQFPNYSSELNVNALLLGDSALYLCASSLVGLLHNEQFFGPGTRLTVL.

This chain connects TRBV5-1 to TRBJ1-1, with D perhaps matching TRBD1 (6 bases). Trimming left V 4 bases short and J 2 bases short, with 12 bases between. Germline values: CDR1 SGHRS, CDR2 YFSETQ. This CDR3 is 14 amino acids long. CDR3 sequence: CASSPVQGNTEAFF. The CDR3 nucleotides are TGCGCCAGCAGCCCCGTACAGGGTAACACTGAAGCTTTCTTT.